This T cell receptor (beta chain) appears in the sequencing data of a study of T-cell reconstitution after alpha-beta-depleted transplantation in children. Germline CDR1 is DFQATT and CDR2 is SNEGSKA (reference sequence). This CDR3 comprises 13 residues. With V trimmed by 1 base and J by 9 bases, 5 bases remained unmatched. Study findings and constraints: Counts and diversity of T cells one year after transplant came mostly from newly produced T cells. Alpha-beta T cells present about two months after transplant were reported to originate from several hundred expanded graft clones.

Preparation of the TCRbeta library involved a method that used unique molecular identifiers. Using its own MiXCR run on the PCR reads, TCRdb lists one record per CDR3 protein. The sample contains 350,000 to 500,000 distinct CDR3 sequences, 43% of which appear only once. In this sample, this clonotype turned up a few times. Antigen unknown. The sequence was obtained from a girl aged 2 to 10 with aplastic anemia, due to receive a stem cell transplant. Sequenced material: PBMCs, taken before TCRalphabeta/CD19-depleted stem cell transplant. The rearrangement links TRBV20-1 to TRBJ2-1, with TRBD2 identical over 8 bases. The CDR3 nucleotides read TGCAGTGCTAGAGTACTAGCGGCCACTGAGCAGTTCTTC. Its protein is CSARVLAATEQFF.